This T cell receptor (beta chain) is from a study of tumor-infiltrating lymphocytes in oesophageal squamous cell carcinoma. This clonotype was observed at least ten times. Via MiXCR, TCRdb re-called the PCR reads, giving one row per CDR3 protein. Of 19,000 or so distinct CDR3 sequences in the sample, around two fifths are singletons; the top ten hold over 35%. The CDR3 totals 15 residues. The V gene's germline CDR1 is MDHEN and CDR2 SYDVKM. This rearrangement joins TRBV28 to TRBJ2-1; TRBD2 agrees at 10 bases. The J call may be wrong; the DNA end is better matched by TRBJ2-7. The sample comprised esophageal tumor tissue. This TCR was sampled from a male donor with esophageal squamous cell carcinoma. The CDR3 region has the DNA TGTGCCAGCAGTTTTGGGCCTAGCGGGAGCCATGAGCAGTACTTC. It is translated as CASSFGPSGSHEQYF.